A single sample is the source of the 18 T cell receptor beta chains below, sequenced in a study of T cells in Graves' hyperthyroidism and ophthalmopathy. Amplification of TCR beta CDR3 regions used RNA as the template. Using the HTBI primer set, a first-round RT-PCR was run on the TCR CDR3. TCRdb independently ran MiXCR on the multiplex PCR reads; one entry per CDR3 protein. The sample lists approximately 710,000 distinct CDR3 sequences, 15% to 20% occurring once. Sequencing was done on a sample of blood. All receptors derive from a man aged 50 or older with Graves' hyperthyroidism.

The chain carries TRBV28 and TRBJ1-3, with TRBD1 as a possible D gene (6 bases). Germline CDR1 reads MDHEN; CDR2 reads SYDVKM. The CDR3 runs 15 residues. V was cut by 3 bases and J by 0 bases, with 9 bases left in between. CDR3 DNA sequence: TGTGCCAGCAGTTTGGGGGGGCACTCTGGAAACACCATATATTTT. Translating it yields CASSLGGHSGNTIYF.

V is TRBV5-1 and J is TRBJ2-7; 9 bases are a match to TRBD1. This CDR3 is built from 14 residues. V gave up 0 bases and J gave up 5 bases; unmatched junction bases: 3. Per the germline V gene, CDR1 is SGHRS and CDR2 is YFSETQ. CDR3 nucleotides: TGCGCCAGCAGCTTGGACAGGGGGCACCACGAGCAGTACTTC. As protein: CASSLDRGHHEQYF.

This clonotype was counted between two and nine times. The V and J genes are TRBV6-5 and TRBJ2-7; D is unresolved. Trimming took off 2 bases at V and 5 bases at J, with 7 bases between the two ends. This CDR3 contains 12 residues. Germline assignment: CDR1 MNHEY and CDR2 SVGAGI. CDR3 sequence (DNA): TGTGCCAGCAGTTACGTGGAACACGAGCAGTACTTC. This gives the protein CASSYVEHEQYF.

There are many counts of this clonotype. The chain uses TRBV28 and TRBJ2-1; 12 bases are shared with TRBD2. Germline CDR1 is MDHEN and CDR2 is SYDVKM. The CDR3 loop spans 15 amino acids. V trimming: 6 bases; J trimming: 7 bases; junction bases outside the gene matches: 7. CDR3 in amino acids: CASSRTSGTRNEQFF. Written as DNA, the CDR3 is TGTGCCAGCAGCAGGACTAGCGGGACTCGTAATGAGCAGTTCTTC.

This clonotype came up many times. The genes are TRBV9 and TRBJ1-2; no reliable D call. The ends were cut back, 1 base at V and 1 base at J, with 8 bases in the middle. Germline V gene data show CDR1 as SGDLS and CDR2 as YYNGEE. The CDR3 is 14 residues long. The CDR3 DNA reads TGTGCCAGCAGCGTATCATCGGGTAACTATGGCTACACCTTC. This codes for CASSVSSGNYGYTF.

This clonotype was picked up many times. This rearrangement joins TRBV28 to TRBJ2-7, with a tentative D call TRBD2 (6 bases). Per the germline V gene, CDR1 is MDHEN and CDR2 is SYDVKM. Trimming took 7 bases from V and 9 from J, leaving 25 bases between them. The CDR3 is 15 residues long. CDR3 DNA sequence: TGTGCCAGCAATACGGGACTCCTAGTAGAACTAGGGCAGTACTTC. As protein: CASNTGLLVELGQYF.

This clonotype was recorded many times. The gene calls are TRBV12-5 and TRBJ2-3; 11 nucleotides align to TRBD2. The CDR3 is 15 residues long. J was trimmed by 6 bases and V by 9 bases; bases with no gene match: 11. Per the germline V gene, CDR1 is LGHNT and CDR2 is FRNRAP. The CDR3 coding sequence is TGTGCTAGGAAAGGGGAAACTAGCGGGAGTGATACGCAGTATTTT. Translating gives CARKGETSGSDTQYF.

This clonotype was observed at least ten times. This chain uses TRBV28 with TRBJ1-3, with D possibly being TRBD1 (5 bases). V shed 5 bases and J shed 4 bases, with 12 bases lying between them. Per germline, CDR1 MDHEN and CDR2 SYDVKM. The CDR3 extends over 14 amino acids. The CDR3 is CASSADSKGNTIYF. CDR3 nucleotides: TGTGCCAGCAGTGCCGACAGTAAAGGAAACACCATATATTTT.

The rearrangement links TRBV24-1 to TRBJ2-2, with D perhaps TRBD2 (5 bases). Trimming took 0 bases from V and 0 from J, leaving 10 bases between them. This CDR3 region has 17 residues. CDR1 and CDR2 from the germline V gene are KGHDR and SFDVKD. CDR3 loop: CATSDLPGGSNTGELFF. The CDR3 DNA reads TGTGCCACCAGTGATTTGCCGGGCGGGTCGAACACCGGGGAGCTGTTTTTT.

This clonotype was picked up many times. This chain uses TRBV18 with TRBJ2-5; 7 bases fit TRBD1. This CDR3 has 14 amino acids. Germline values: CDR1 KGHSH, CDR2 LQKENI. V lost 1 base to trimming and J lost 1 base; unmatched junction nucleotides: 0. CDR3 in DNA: TGTGCCAGCTCACCACAGGGGGCCCAAGAGACCCAGTACTTC. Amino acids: CASSPQGAQETQYF.

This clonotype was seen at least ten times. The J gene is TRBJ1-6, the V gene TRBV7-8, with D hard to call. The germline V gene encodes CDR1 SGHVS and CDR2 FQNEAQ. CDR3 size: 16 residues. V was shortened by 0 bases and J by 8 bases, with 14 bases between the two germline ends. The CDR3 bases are TGTGCCAGCAGCTTAGCGAGTACAATTAGGGATTCACCCCTCCACTTT. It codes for CASSLASTIRDSPLHF.

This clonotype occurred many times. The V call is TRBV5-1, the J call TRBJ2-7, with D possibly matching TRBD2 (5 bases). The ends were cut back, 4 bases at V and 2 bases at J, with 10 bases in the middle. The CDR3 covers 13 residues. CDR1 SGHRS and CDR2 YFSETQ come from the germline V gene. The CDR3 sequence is CASSKDSTYEQYF. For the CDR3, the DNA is TGCGCCAGCAGCAAGGACTCAACCTACGAGCAGTACTTC.

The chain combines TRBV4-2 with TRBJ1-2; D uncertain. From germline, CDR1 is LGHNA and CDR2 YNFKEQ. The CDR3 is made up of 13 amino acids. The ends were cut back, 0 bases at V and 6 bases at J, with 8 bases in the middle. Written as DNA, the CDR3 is TGTGCCAGCAGCCAAGACCCCTTTAATGGCTACACCTTC. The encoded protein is CASSQDPFNGYTF.

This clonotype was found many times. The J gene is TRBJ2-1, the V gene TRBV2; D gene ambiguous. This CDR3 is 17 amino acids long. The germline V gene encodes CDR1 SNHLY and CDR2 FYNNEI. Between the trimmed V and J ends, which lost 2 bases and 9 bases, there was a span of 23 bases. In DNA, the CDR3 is TGTGCCAGCAGTGAAAGGGCGACGCCCTACCCCGGTAGTGAGCAGTTCTTC. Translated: CASSERATPYPGSEQFF. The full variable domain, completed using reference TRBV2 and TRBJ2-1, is EPEVTQTPSHQVTQMGQEVILRCVPISNHLYFYWYRQILGQKVEFLVSFYNNEISEKSEIFDDQFSVERPDGSNFTLKIRSTKLEDSAMYFCASSERATPYPGSEQFFGPGTRLTVL.

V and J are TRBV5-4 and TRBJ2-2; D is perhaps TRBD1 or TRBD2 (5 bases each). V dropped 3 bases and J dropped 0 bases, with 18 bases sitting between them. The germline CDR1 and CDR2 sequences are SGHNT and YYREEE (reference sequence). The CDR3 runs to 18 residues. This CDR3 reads CASSSTLTGGSNTGELFF. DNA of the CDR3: TGTGCCAGCAGCTCTACCTTAACAGGAGGTTCGAACACCGGGGAGCTGTTTTTT.

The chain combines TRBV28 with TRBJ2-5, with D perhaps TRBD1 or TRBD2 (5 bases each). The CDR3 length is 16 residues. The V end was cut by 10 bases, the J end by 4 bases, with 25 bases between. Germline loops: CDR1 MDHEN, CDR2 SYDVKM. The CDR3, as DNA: TGTGCCATCACTCAAACGGGACGCTCCCAGGCAGAGACCCAGTACTTC. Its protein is CAITQTGRSQAETQYF.

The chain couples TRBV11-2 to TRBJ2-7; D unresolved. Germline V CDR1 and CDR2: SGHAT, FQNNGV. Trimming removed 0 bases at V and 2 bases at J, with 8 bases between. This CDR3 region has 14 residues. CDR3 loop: CASSLDLPPYEQYF. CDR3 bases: TGTGCCAGCAGCTTAGATCTCCCCCCCTACGAGCAGTACTTC. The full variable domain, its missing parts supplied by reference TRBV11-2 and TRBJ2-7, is EAGVAQSPRYKIIEKRQSVAFWCNPISGHATLYWYQQILGQGPKLLIQFQNNGVVDDSQLPKDRFSAERLKGVDSTLKIQPAKLEDSAVYLCASSLDLPPYEQYFGPGTRLTVT.

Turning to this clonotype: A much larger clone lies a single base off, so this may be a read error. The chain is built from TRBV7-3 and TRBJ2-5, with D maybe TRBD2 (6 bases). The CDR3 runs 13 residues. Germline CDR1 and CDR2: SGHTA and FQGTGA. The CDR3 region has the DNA TGTACCAGCAGCTACCGACGGGAGGAGACCCAGTACTTC. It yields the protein CTSSYRREETQYF.